A selection of T cell receptor beta chains follows, all from one sample in a study of technical replicates of blood from a handful of donors. Libraries were prepared by immunoSEQ multiplex PCR; TCRdb keeps only in-frame clonotypes and omits some of them. The sample records about 66,000 clones, about 89% being singletons. Sequencing was performed on PBMCs. Every receptor here comes from a human donor in good health. Some clones in this sample may be carry-over from other donors' samples. The CDR3 runs from the conserved cysteine through the conserved F or W. A D gene is named only where the DNA matches it firmly. The size entry is marked missing in some rows and otherwise reads once, few, many or a size class.

d_gene | len | j_gene | abundance | v_gene | CDR3nt | CDR3aa
TRBD1 | 14 | TRBJ1-2 | NA | TRBV9 | TGTGCCAGCAGCGTAGCGACAGGGAACTATGGCTACACCTTC | CASSVATGNYGYTF
NA | 12 | TRBJ2-5 | NA | TRBV7-6 | TGTGCCAGCAGCTTCTCCCAAGAGACCCAGTACTTC | CASSFSQETQYF
NA | 11 | TRBJ2-5 | NA | TRBV29-1 | TGCAGCTCGGAGGTCCAAGAGACCCAGTACTTC | CSSEVQETQYF
NA | 13 | TRBJ2-7 | NA | TRBV5-6 | TGTGCCAGCAGCCACGGCCGGGTATACGAGCAGTACTTC | CASSHGRVYEQYF
NA | 14 | TRBJ1-6 | few | TRBV6-6 | TGTGCCAGCAGTTACACGGGGTTGAATTCACCCCTCCACTTT | CASSYTGLNSPLHF
NA | 15 | TRBJ1-3 | NA | TRBV6-5 | TGTGCCAGCAGGGACCCGGGGGGCTCTGGAAACACCATATATTTT | CASRDPGGSGNTIYF
TRBD2 | 14 | TRBJ2-7 | NA | TRBV5-1 | TGCGCCAGCAGCTTGACTAGCGGGGGCTACGAGCAGTACTTC | CASSLTSGGYEQYF
TRBD2 | 18 | TRBJ2-1 | NA | TRBV4-2 | TGTGCCAGCAGCCAAGATCGAGGCCTAGCGGGAGGGGGCCATGAGCAGTTCTTC | CASSQDRGLAGGGHEQFF
NA | 14 | TRBJ1-1 | NA | TRBV6-5 | TGTGCCAGCAGTCCAAACAGGGAGAACACTGAAGCTTTCTTT | CASSPNRENTEAFF
TRBD2 | 14 | TRBJ2-7 | NA | TRBV2 | TGTGCCGGCAGTGAGGCTAGCGGGGGCTACGAGCAGTACTTC | CAGSEASGGYEQYF
NA | 14 | TRBJ2-5 | NA | TRBV6-1 | TGTGCCAGCAGGGCAACCGGGTCCCGAGAGACCCAGTACTTC | CASRATGSRETQYF
TRBD2 | 15 | TRBJ2-3 | NA | TRBV7-3 | TGTGCCAGCAGCTTAGCGGGGGGGGTTACAGATACGCAGTATTTT | CASSLAGGVTDTQYF
NA | 15 | TRBJ1-6 | once | TRBV13 | TGTGCCAGCAGCCCGCCGGGGGGGCTGGATTCACCCCTCCACTTT | CASSPPGGLDSPLHF
NA | 14 | TRBJ1-2 | NA | TRBV7-9 | TGTGCCAGCAGCTTAGCGTCCCAGGGTCGGGGCTACACCTTC | CASSLASQGRGYTF
NA | 14 | TRBJ2-1 | NA | TRBV23-1 | TGCGCCAGCAGTCAAAGCAGGTCCTACAATGAGCAGTTCTTC | CASSQSRSYNEQFF
TRBD1 | 15 | TRBJ2-5 | few | TRBV7-9 | TGTGCCAGCAGCTTAGTAGGGACAGGGGGAGAGACCCAGTACTTC | CASSLVGTGGETQYF
TRBD1 | 14 | TRBJ1-1 | NA | TRBV6-5 | TGTGCCAGCAGTTACTCACCGGGACAGGGGTCAGCTTTCTTT | CASSYSPGQGSAFF
TRBD1 | 16 | TRBJ2-2 | NA | TRBV11-2 | TGTGCCAGCAGCCGAACAGGGGCGAAGAACACCGGGGAGCTGTTTTTT | CASSRTGAKNTGELFF